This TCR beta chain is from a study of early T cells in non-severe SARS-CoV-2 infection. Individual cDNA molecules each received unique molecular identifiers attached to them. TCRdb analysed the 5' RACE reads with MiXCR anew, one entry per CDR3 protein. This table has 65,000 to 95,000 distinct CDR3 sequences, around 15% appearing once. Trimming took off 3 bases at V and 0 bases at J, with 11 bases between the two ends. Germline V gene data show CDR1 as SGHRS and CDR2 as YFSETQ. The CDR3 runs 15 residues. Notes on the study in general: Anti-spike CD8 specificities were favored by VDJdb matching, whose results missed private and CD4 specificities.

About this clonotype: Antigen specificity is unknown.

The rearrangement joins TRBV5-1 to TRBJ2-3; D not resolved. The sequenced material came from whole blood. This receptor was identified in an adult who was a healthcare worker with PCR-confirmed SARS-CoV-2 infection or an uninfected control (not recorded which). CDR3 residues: CASSSHRSSTDTQYF. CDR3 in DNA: TGCGCCAGCAGCTCACACCGGAGCAGCACAGATACGCAGTATTTT.